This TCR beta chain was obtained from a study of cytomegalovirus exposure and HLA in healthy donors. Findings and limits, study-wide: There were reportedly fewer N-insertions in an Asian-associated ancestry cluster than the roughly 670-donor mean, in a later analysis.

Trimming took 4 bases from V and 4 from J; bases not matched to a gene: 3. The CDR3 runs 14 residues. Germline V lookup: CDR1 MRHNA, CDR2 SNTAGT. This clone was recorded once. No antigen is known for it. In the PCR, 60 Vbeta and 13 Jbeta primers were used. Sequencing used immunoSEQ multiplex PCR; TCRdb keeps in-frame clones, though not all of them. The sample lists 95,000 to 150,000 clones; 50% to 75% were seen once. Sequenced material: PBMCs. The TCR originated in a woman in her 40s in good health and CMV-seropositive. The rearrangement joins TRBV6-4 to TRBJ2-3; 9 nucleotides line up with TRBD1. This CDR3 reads CASSATGGADTQYF. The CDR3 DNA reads TGTGCCAGCAGTGCTACAGGGGGCGCAGATACGCAGTATTTT.